The 21 T cell receptor beta chains given below trace back to one sample, sequenced in a study of cytomegalovirus exposure and HLA in healthy donors. Use of 60 Vbeta and 13 Jbeta primers characterized the PCR. Profiling relied on immunoSEQ multiplex PCR, and the TCRdb table lists in-frame clones only, not all of them. The sample consists of some 120,000 clones, around 73% of them appearing once. Source material: PBMCs. The receptors were gathered from a man between 60 and 70 years old in good health and CMV-seropositive.

The chain is built from TRBV10-2 and TRBJ2-7, with unresolved D. Germline assignment: CDR1 WSHSY and CDR2 SAAADI. Trimming shortened V by 8 bases and J by 7 bases, and 9 bases separated the two germline ends. The CDR3 covers 10 residues. This chain's CDR3 is CASRETEQYF. CDR3 in DNA: TGCGCCAGCCGAGAAACTGAGCAGTACTTC.

The V and J genes are TRBV6-5 and TRBJ2-7, with TRBD2 matching over 8 bases. The germline CDR1 and CDR2 sequences are MNHEY and SVGAGI. The CDR3 covers 16 residues. Germline trimming cut 0 bases from V and 2 bases from J; bases unmatched to any gene: 6. The CDR3 nucleotides are TGTGCCAGCAGTTACTCAGGGCTAGCGGGCGCCTACGAGCAGTACTTC. Protein product: CASSYSGLAGAYEQYF.

This clone was seen a single time. At one boundary the junction diverges from the germline segment, which might be a read error. V gene TRBV5-1 combines with J gene TRBJ1-2; D may be TRBD1 (5 bases). The CDR3 length is 13 residues. Germline CDR1 is SGHRS and CDR2 is YFSETQ. In DNA, the CDR3 is TGCGCCAGCAGCCCGGACACCATCTATGGCTACCCCTTC. Its translation is CASSPDTIYGYPF.

V and J are TRBV4-1 and TRBJ1-6, with D maybe TRBD1 (5 bases). Between the trimmed V and J ends, which lost 4 bases and 5 bases, there was a span of 9 bases. This CDR3 has 14 residues. Germline V gene sequence: CDR1 MGHRA, CDR2 YSYEKL. Here the CDR3 reads CASSRGGNNSPLHF. The CDR3 region has the DNA TGCGCCAGCAGCCGGGGGGGAAATAATTCACCCCTCCACTTT.

The chain is built from TRBV5-5 and TRBJ1-1; 9 bases fit TRBD1. Germline V lookup: CDR1 SGHKS, CDR2 YYEKEE (reference sequence). V gave up 7 bases and J gave up 4 bases; unmatched junction bases: 8. The CDR3 totals 14 residues. The CDR3 reads CASLTRDRATEAFF. The CDR3 region has the DNA TGTGCCAGCCTTACTCGGGACAGGGCCACTGAAGCTTTCTTT.

In this sample, this clone turned up a few times. The chain employs TRBV6-5 and TRBJ2-3; possible D gene TRBD1, 6 bases. Germline values: CDR1 MNHEY, CDR2 SVGAGI. V dropped 6 bases and J dropped 2 bases, with 12 bases sitting between them. This CDR3 contains 14 residues. In DNA form, the CDR3 reads TGTGCCAGCAGAGAGGGGACACTCACAGATACGCAGTATTTT. It encodes CASREGTLTDTQYF.

The chain couples TRBV9 to TRBJ2-7, with D maybe TRBD2 (5 bases). Germline-derived CDR1 and CDR2 are SGDLS and YYNGEE. The CDR3 loop spans 14 amino acids. V lost 0 bases and J lost 1, with 8 bases in between. CDR3: CASSVGGMSYEQYF. In nucleotides, the CDR3 is TGTGCCAGCAGCGTAGGAGGGATGTCCTACGAGCAGTACTTC.

This chain joins TRBV5-4 and TRBJ1-2; the D is unclear. V was pared by 1 base and J by 4 bases, with 14 bases between. Germline-derived CDR1 and CDR2 are SGHNT and YYREEE (reference sequence). The CDR3 runs 15 residues. The CDR3 protein is CASSLYSPWSYGYTF. CDR3 sequence (DNA): TGTGCCAGCAGCTTGTACAGCCCGTGGTCCTATGGCTACACCTTC.

The CDR3 here is CATSRNRDSPLHF. As DNA, the CDR3 is TGTGCCACCAGCAGAAACAGGGATTCACCCCTCCACTTT. V gene TRBV15 combines with J gene TRBJ1-6, with TRBD1 as a possible D gene (6 bases). Germline lookup yields CDR1 LNHNV and CDR2 YYDKDF (reference sequence). Deletions cut 2 bases from V and 8 bases from J, with 7 bases between. The CDR3 consists of 13 residues. The full variable domain, completed using reference TRBV15 and TRBJ1-6, is DAMVIQNPRYQVTQFGKPVTLSCSQTLNHNVMYWYQQKSSQAPKLLFHYYDKDFNNEADTPDNFQSRRPNTSFCFLDIRSPGLGDTAMYLCATSRNRDSPLHFGNGTRLTVT.

The rearrangement joins TRBV1 to TRBJ1-2. TRBV1 is tagged as a pseudogene. This CDR3 contains 16 residues. The CDR3: CTSSQDISLVAYGYTF. The DNA for the CDR3 is TGCACCAGCAGCCAAGATATTAGCTTGGTGGCCTATGGCTACACCTTC.

The rearrangement uses TRBV28 and TRBJ2-1, with 15 bases identical to TRBD2. V shed 6 bases, J shed 4 bases, and the junction held 10 bases outside the gene matches. Germline-derived CDR1 and CDR2 are MDHEN and SYDVKM. This CDR3 has 18 residues. CDR3 sequence: CASSYGTSGGPSYNEQFF. The CDR3 DNA sequence: TGTGCCAGCAGCTACGGGACTAGCGGGGGGCCGAGTTACAATGAGCAGTTCTTC.

This chain joins TRBV4-1 and TRBJ1-3; a possible D gene is TRBD1 (6 bases). This CDR3 is built from 17 residues. Trimming removed 1 base at V and 0 bases at J, with 13 bases between. The germline V gene has CDR1 MGHRA and CDR2 YSYEKL. CDR3 bases: TGCGCCAGCAGCCAAGGGTGGGGCAGGGGCTCTGGAAACACCATATATTTT. Translated, it gives CASSQGWGRGSGNTIYF.

V usage is TRBV10-3 and J usage is TRBJ1-2; weak D call: TRBD1 (5 bases). The CDR3 sequence is 13 residues long. V lost 0 bases and J lost 3, with 5 bases in between. The germline CDR1 and CDR2 sequences are ENHRY and SYGVKD. The CDR3 bases are TGTGCCATCAGTGAGTCAGGGGACTATGGCTACACCTTC. This sequence encodes CAISESGDYGYTF.

This sequence joins TRBV9 and TRBJ2-1; 7 bases are a match to TRBD2. CDR1 and CDR2 (germline): SGDLS, YYNGEE. This CDR3 contains 14 residues. V lost 0 bases and J lost 9; bases outside the gene matches: 6. The CDR3 here is CASSVVGGLGEQFF. CDR3 bases: TGTGCCAGCAGCGTAGTGGGAGGGTTAGGTGAGCAGTTCTTC.

This clone occurred once. The chain uses TRBV6-5 and TRBJ2-7; D perhaps matches TRBD2 (5 bases). The CDR3 is 13 amino acids. Germline V lookup: CDR1 MNHEY, CDR2 SVGAGI. The V end was cut by 4 bases, the J end by 6 bases, with 13 bases between. The CDR3 here is CASSFPGSSEQYF. The DNA of the CDR3 is TGTGCCAGCAGTTTCCCGGGATCGAGCGAGCAGTACTTC.

This clone was detected once. This sequence joins TRBV30 and TRBJ1-2, with unresolved D. Germline CDR1 GTSNPN, CDR2 SVGIG (reference sequence). The CDR3 is 12 amino acids. Trimming removed 3 bases at V and 7 bases at J, with 12 bases between. The CDR3 reads CAWRRGVGGYTF. The DNA of the CDR3 is TGTGCCTGGAGACGAGGAGTCGGTGGCTACACCTTC.

The rearrangement uses TRBV7-2 and TRBJ1-6; weak D call: TRBD1 (6 bases). The germline V gene encodes CDR1 SGHTA and CDR2 FQGNSA. CDR3 size: 15 residues. Trimming took off 7 bases at V and 5 bases at J, with 15 bases between the two ends. In nucleotides, the CDR3 is TGTGCCAGCACCAGAACGGCAGGGGATAATTCACCCCTCCACTTT. It is translated as CASTRTAGDNSPLHF.

The V call is TRBV29-1, the J call TRBJ1-4, with D possibly being TRBD1 (5 bases). The CDR3 spans 12 residues. Germline V CDR1 and CDR2: SQVTM, ANQGSEA. Trimming shortened V by 8 bases and J by 8 bases, and 15 bases separated the two germline ends. The CDR3 region is CSIWSGEEKLFF. As DNA, the CDR3 is TGCAGCATATGGTCGGGGGAGGAAAAACTGTTTTTT.

The chain employs TRBV19 and TRBJ2-1; TRBD2 aligns across 11 bases. Unmatched junction bases numbered 11, after V lost 4 bases and J lost 9 bases. CDR3 length: 16 amino acids. CDR1 is LNHDA, CDR2 SQIVND, per germline (reference sequence). Written as DNA, the CDR3 is TGTGCCAGTAGTACGAGTGGGACTAGCGGTGCGATTGAGCAGTTCTTC. Protein: CASSTSGTSGAIEQFF. The full variable domain, rest sourced from reference TRBV19 and TRBJ2-1, is DGGITQSPKYLFRKEGQNVTLSCEQNLNHDAMYWYRQDPGQGLRLIYYSQIVNDFQKGDIAEGYSVSREKKESFPLTVTSAQKNPTAFYLCASSTSGTSGAIEQFFGPGTRLTVL.

The V gene is TRBV5-1, the J gene TRBJ2-3; 10 bases line up with TRBD2. Germline V gene data show CDR1 as SGHRS and CDR2 as YFSETQ. The CDR3 is made up of 16 amino acids. V shed 0 bases, J shed 4 bases, and the junction held 5 bases outside the gene matches. As DNA, the CDR3 is TGCGCCAGCAGCTTGGGGGTTAGCGGGAGGCCAGATACGCAGTATTTT. Its translation is CASSLGVSGRPDTQYF.

The chain links TRBV6-5 to TRBJ2-3, with a possible D match to TRBD1 (6 bases). From germline, CDR1 is MNHEY and CDR2 SVGAGI. Trimming took off 0 bases at V and 4 bases at J, with 11 bases between the two ends. This CDR3 contains 15 residues. CDR3 coding DNA: TGTGCCAGCAGTTACTCGCCAGGGGTGCCAGATACGCAGTATTTT. Protein sequence: CASSYSPGVPDTQYF.